This T cell receptor beta chain is from a study of beta chain features in type 1 diabetes. Notes on the study in general: Type 1 diabetes patients had moderately but significantly shorter TCRB CDR3s in all four CD4+ subsets.

This clone was seen more than once but under ten times. Antigen: not known. V was trimmed by 0 bases and J by 0 bases, leaving 10 bases between them. This CDR3 comprises 16 residues. Germline-derived CDR1 and CDR2 are MNHEY and SVGAGI. The study reverse transcribed the entire isolated RNA, so it sequenced expressed TCRB transcripts. Produced via immunoSEQ multiplex PCR; TCRdb's table is partial and in-frame only. The sample has 41,000 or so clones; about 66% are singletons. This chain links TRBV6-5 with TRBJ2-3; D gene unclear. Sequenced: Tregs from blood. The TCR comes from a man aged 25 to 40 with type 1 diabetes. Some clones in this sample may be carry-over from other donors' samples. CDR3 DNA sequence: TGTGCCAGCAGTTACTCCTATGTGTCTAGCACAGATACGCAGTATTTT. Amino acids: CASSYSYVSSTDTQYF.